This T cell receptor beta chain was identified in a study of blood T cell repertoires in COVID-19. Data came from immunoSEQ multiplex PCR; TCRdb stores just in-frame clones and leaves some out. This table holds about 52,000 clones, 85% to 90% found once. The CDR3 is made up of 14 amino acids. V shed 5 bases and J 2 bases; nucleotides not matched to a gene: 3. CDR1 is SGHTA and CDR2 is FQGNSA in the germline V gene. The sequence was obtained from an older man with acute or convalescent COVID-19. The chain links TRBV7-2 to TRBJ1-5; 7 bases line up with TRBD1. Sequenced input: peripheral blood. The CDR3 bases are TGTGCCAGCAGCCAAGGACAGGGCAATCAGCCCCAGCATTTT. Amino acids: CASSQGQGNQPQHF.